These 24 T cell receptor beta chains share one sample of origin, sequenced in a study of blood T cell repertoires in COVID-19 (dated by TCRdb to 2020 to 2022). Libraries were made using the immunoSEQ multiplex PCR assay. The source is immuneACCESS, and TCRdb retained only in-frame sequences with V and J called. Part of the clones is not carried over; for the studies checked, unresolved V genes explain less than half of this, and the remainder is unexplained. The sample contains some 130,000 clones, 84% of them found a single time. The top ten constitute approximately 1.5% of the sample. The sample was peripheral blood. Receptors originate from a man aged 55 to 70 with acute or convalescent COVID-19.

This clone was seen just once. V and J are TRBV24-1 and TRBJ1-2; D may be TRBD1 (5 bases). V lost 1 base, J lost 6 bases, and 14 bases lay in between. Per germline, CDR1 KGHDR and CDR2 SFDVKD. The CDR3 contains 15 residues. CDR3 residues: CATSDFRAGIDGYTF. The DNA for the CDR3 is TGTGCCACCAGTGATTTCAGGGCGGGGATAGATGGCTACACCTTC.

This clone was seen only once. The V gene is TRBV19, the J gene TRBJ2-7; D call uncertain. Trimming removed 5 bases from V and 0 bases from J, with 11 bases in between. Germline-derived CDR1 and CDR2 are LNHDA and SQIVND (reference sequence). The CDR3 spans 14 residues. CDR3 residues: CASSGQSSSYEQYF. For the CDR3, the DNA is TGTGCCAGTAGTGGCCAGTCCAGCTCCTACGAGCAGTACTTC.

The table lists this clone with a count of one. The chain carries TRBV5-4 and TRBJ2-7; the match to TRBD2 covers 9 bases. The CDR3 is 15 residues long. J gave up 2 bases and V 2 bases, and 5 bases lay outside the gene matches. Germline CDR1 and CDR2: SGHNT and YYREEE (reference sequence). The CDR3 loop is CASSLGAGGPYEQYF. DNA of the CDR3: TGTGCCAGCAGCTTAGGAGCGGGAGGCCCCTACGAGCAGTACTTC.

V usage is TRBV20-1 and J usage is TRBJ2-2, with a possible D match to TRBD1 (6 bases). From germline, CDR1 is DFQATT and CDR2 SNEGSKA (reference sequence). Between the trimmed V and J ends, which lost 3 bases and 5 bases, there was a span of 13 bases. This CDR3 is built from 14 residues. As DNA, the CDR3 is TGCAGTGCTAGTACTCAGGGGTTAACCGGGGAGCTGTTTTTT. This gives the protein CSASTQGLTGELFF.

This clone has a single count. The CDR3, as DNA: TGTGCCAGCAGCTACGATGGACTAGCGATTTACGAGCAGTACTTC. It specifies CASSYDGLAIYEQYF. J is TRBJ2-7 and V is TRBV7-9; 9 nucleotides agree with TRBD2. CDR1 and CDR2 from the germline V gene are SEHNR and FQNEAQ (reference sequence). This CDR3 spans 15 amino acids. After removal of 4 bases from V and 4 bases from J, the junction contained 8 bases not matched to a gene.

V and J are TRBV19 and TRBJ2-7; the D is unclear. Germline-derived CDR1 and CDR2 are LNHDA and SQIVND (reference sequence). The length of the CDR3 is 17 residues. V dropped 0 bases and J dropped 0 bases, with 15 bases sitting between them. CDR3 DNA sequence: TGTGCCAGTAGTATAGATCTAGGCATCACGAGCTCCTACGAGCAGTACTTC. Translated: CASSIDLGITSSYEQYF.

The chain links TRBV19 to TRBJ2-7; 7 bases align to TRBD1. V dropped 6 bases and J dropped 0; count of bases not matched to a gene: 8. This CDR3 region has 15 residues. Per germline, CDR1 LNHDA and CDR2 SQIVND (reference sequence). In DNA form, the CDR3 reads TGTGCCAGTAGCCGGGGACAGACAAGCTCCTACGAGCAGTACTTC. It translates to CASSRGQTSSYEQYF. Drawing the rest from reference TRBV19 and TRBJ2-7, the complete variable domain is DGGITQSPKYLFRKEGQNVTLSCEQNLNHDAMYWYRQDPGQGLRLIYYSQIVNDFQKGDIAEGYSVSREKKESFPLTVTSAQKNPTAFYLCASSRGQTSSYEQYFGPGTRLTVT.

The chain uses TRBV4-1 and TRBJ2-7; D perhaps matches TRBD1 (5 bases). CDR1 is MGHRA and CDR2 is YSYEKL in the germline V gene. V dropped 1 base and J dropped 0 bases, with 10 bases sitting between them. The CDR3 has 15 amino acids. The CDR3 sequence is CASSQATDSSYEQYF. Here the CDR3 DNA reads TGCGCCAGCAGCCAAGCGACAGATAGCTCCTACGAGCAGTACTTC.

The chain is built from TRBV12-5 and TRBJ1-4; TRBD1 aligns across 8 bases. After removal of 1 base from V and 2 bases from J, the junction contained 0 bases not matched to a gene. CDR1 and CDR2 (germline): LGHNT, FRNRAP. The length of the CDR3 is 15 residues. CDR3 sequence (DNA): TGTGCTAGTGGTTTGGGGGACAGGACTAATGAAAAACTGTTTTTT. It encodes CASGLGDRTNEKLFF. The full variable domain, its missing parts supplied by reference TRBV12-5 and TRBJ1-4, is DARVTQTPRHKVTEMGQEVTMRCQPILGHNTVFWYRQTMMQGLELLAYFRNRAPLDDSGMPKDRFSAEMPDATLATLKIQPSEPRDSAVYFCASGLGDRTNEKLFFGSGTQLSVL.

The rearrangement joins TRBV5-1 to TRBJ2-7; D gene uncertain. The CDR3 is made up of 11 amino acids. Trimming pared 3 bases from V and 2 bases from J, leaving 3 bases between. Looked up from germline, CDR1 is SGHRS and CDR2 is YFSETQ. Here the CDR3 DNA reads TGCGCCAGCAGCTCTCCCTACGAGCAGTACTTC. It codes for CASSSPYEQYF. The full variable domain, with the rest looked up from reference TRBV5-1 and TRBJ2-7, is KAGVTQTPRYLIKTRGQQVTLSCSPISGHRSVSWYQQTPGQGLQFLFEYFSETQRNKGNFPGRFSGRQFSNSRSEMNVSTLELGDSALYLCASSSPYEQYFGPGTRLTVT.

The chain recombines TRBV19 with TRBJ2-7, with 9 bases that match TRBD1. The CDR3 runs 16 residues. The V and J ends lost 3 bases and 6 bases, in that order; junction bases with no gene match: 12. Germline V lookup: CDR1 LNHDA, CDR2 SQIVND (reference sequence). CDR3 coding DNA: TGTGCCAGTAGTATGATCGGGACAGGGTTAATCGGCGAGCAGTACTTC. Translating gives CASSMIGTGLIGEQYF.

This clone was counted once. The chain joins TRBV6-2 or TRBV6-3 to TRBJ1-3; D gene unclear. In germline, CDR1 is MNHEY, CDR2 SVGEGT. CDR3 length: 16 amino acids. V lost 6 bases, J lost 1 base, and 16 bases lay in between. Written as DNA, the CDR3 is TGTGCCAGCAGCACGCGGTCGGACTATTCTGGAAACACCATATATTTT. It yields the protein CASSTRSDYSGNTIYF.

This clone showed up just a few times. The chain couples TRBV7-9 to TRBJ2-1; 7 nucleotides agree with TRBD2. The V segment lost 2 bases and the J segment 0 bases; nucleotides outside the gene matches: 1. This CDR3 comprises 15 residues. Germline V gene lookup returns CDR1 SEHNR and CDR2 FQNEAQ (reference sequence). The DNA of the CDR3 is TGTGCCAGCAGCTTAAGCGGGGTCTCCTACAATGAGCAGTTCTTC. Translated: CASSLSGVSYNEQFF.

The chain combines TRBV7-2 with TRBJ1-1, with TRBD1 matching 7 bases. The ends lost 5 bases at V and 3 bases at J; junction bases unmatched: 9. Germline V lookup: CDR1 SGHTA, CDR2 FQGNSA. The CDR3 is made up of 15 amino acids. The CDR3 loop is CASSPRTGYYTEAFF. For the CDR3, the DNA is TGTGCCAGCAGCCCGCGGACAGGTTATTACACTGAAGCTTTCTTT.

The rearrangement uses TRBV15 and TRBJ1-4; the match to TRBD1 covers 9 bases. This CDR3 region has 15 residues. The germline V gene has CDR1 LNHNV and CDR2 YYDKDF (reference sequence). J lost 8 bases, V lost 2 bases, and 6 bases had no gene match. The CDR3 here is CATSRWGTGTEKLFF. CDR3 in DNA: TGTGCCACCAGCAGATGGGGGACAGGGACGGAAAAACTGTTTTTT.

The chain combines TRBV18 with TRBJ2-3; no clear D gene. The CDR3 runs to 14 residues. CDR1 is KGHSH and CDR2 is LQKENI in the germline V gene. Trimming stripped 3 bases from V and 5 bases from J, with 12 bases between. CDR3 region: CASSPSGLGDTQYF. The DNA of the CDR3 is TGTGCCAGCTCACCGTCCGGGTTGGGAGATACGCAGTATTTT.

This clone is a singleton in its sample. The chain is built from TRBV19 and TRBJ1-2; D not resolved. V lost 1 base and J 8 bases, leaving 14 bases between the germline ends. CDR3 length: 14 amino acids. CDR1 and CDR2 from the germline V gene are LNHDA and SQIVND (reference sequence). CDR3 in amino acids: CASSIGTWSSGYTF. CDR3 nucleotides: TGTGCCAGTAGTATAGGAACTTGGAGTTCCGGCTACACCTTC.

This clone appeared once. The genes are TRBV5-4 and TRBJ2-2; the match to TRBD1 covers 7 bases. The J segment lost 7 bases and the V segment lost 5 bases, leaving 8 bases of the junction unmatched. The CDR3 has 14 amino acids. The germline CDR1 and CDR2 sequences are SGHNT and YYREEE (reference sequence). The chain's CDR3 is CASSRDRQSGELFF. Written as DNA, the CDR3 is TGTGCCAGCAGTAGGGACAGACAGAGCGGGGAGCTGTTTTTT.

The chain couples TRBV4-1 to TRBJ2-1; 11 nucleotides match TRBD2. The CDR3 is 16 residues long. The V gene's germline CDR1 is MGHRA and CDR2 YSYEKL. Trimming cost V 6 bases and J 4 bases; bases outside gene matches: 8. CDR3 nucleotide sequence: TGCGCCAGCAGGCACACCGGGACTAGCGGTTACAATGAGCAGTTCTTC. This codes for CASRHTGTSGYNEQFF.

V and J are TRBV29-1 and TRBJ1-1; D remains ambiguous. CDR1 is SQVTM and CDR2 is ANQGSEA in the germline V gene. The CDR3 has 14 residues. The V end was cut by 2 bases, the J end by 5 bases, with 15 bases between. DNA for the CDR3: TGCAGCGTTGAACAGTGGGAGTACGGGACTGAAGCTTTCTTT. Translation: CSVEQWEYGTEAFF.

CDR3 sequence: CASSTGTSGGTYNEQFF. The CDR3 region has the DNA TGTGCCAGCAGCACCGGGACTAGCGGGGGAACCTACAATGAGCAGTTCTTC. V usage is TRBV3-1 (or the pseudogene TRBV3-2) and J usage is TRBJ2-1; 14 nucleotides agree with TRBD2. This CDR3 spans 17 amino acids. V lost 5 bases, J lost 2 bases, and 5 bases stayed unmatched. The V gene's germline CDR1 is LGHDT and CDR2 YNNKEL (reference sequence).

J is TRBJ2-1 and V is TRBV30; tentative D call: TRBD2 (6 bases). Germline assignment: CDR1 GTSNPN and CDR2 SVGIG (reference sequence). The V end was cut by 8 bases, the J end by 1 base, with 12 bases between. CDR3 length equals 13 residues. CDR3 residues: CANQGLSYNEQFF. The CDR3 nucleotides read TGTGCCAATCAGGGACTTTCCTACAATGAGCAGTTCTTC.

The chain joins TRBV19 to TRBJ1-1, with D possibly TRBD1 on 5 matching bases. The CDR3 extends over 14 amino acids. Germline V lookup: CDR1 LNHDA, CDR2 SQIVND (reference sequence). Trimming removed 4 bases from V and 1 base from J, with 10 bases in between. CDR3 protein: CASSTVTANTEAFF. The CDR3 coding sequence is TGTGCCAGTAGTACAGTGACAGCGAACACTGAAGCTTTCTTT.

As concerns this clone: The sample has other DNA sequences that encode this CDR3 too. This sequence joins TRBV18 and TRBJ2-5; 7 bases align to TRBD2. The CDR3 runs to 14 residues. Trimming cost V 6 bases and J 5 bases; bases outside gene matches: 9. Germline lookup yields CDR1 KGHSH and CDR2 LQKENI. CDR3 in amino acids: CASSPRGSRETQYF. The CDR3 DNA follows: TGTGCCAGCTCCCCGCGGGGGAGCAGGGAGACCCAGTACTTC.